This T cell receptor beta chain stems from a study of blood T cells in healthy people across ages. Study-wide findings and caveats: Because sorting was not performed, PBMCs prevented conclusive naive versus antigen-experienced comparison.

V shed 4 bases, J shed 6 bases, and the junction held 8 bases outside the gene matches. The CDR3 runs to 16 residues. A second PCR, run for 7 to 11 cycles, used a sample-barcoded 5' primer plus a J-beta primer mix. MiXCR, run by TCRdb on the 5' RACE reads, gives a single entry per CDR3 protein. The sample lists approximately 810,000 distinct CDR3 sequences, 25% to 30% occurring once. This clonotype was picked up a small number of times. Antigen: not known. V gene TRBV12-3 or TRBV12-4 combines with J gene TRBJ1-6, with 8 positions matching TRBD1. Sequencing was done on a sample of blood. This receptor was identified in a woman at least 80 years old in good health. This chain's CDR3 is CASSSYSGGLNSPLHF. The CDR3, as DNA: TGTGCCAGCAGTTCCTATTCAGGGGGCCTTAATTCACCCCTCCACTTT.